This T cell receptor (beta chain) was observed in a study of T cells after yellow fever vaccination. Broader study findings: A minor fraction of clonotypes spanned both CD4 and CD8 compartments. Peaking faster, on day 5 versus 15, the secondary response was nonetheless weaker.

A single record per CDR3 protein comes from TCRdb applying MiXCR to the 5' RACE reads. The data show about 330,000 distinct CDR3 sequences, around 6.8% seen once. Worth noting for this clonotype: The antigen is undetermined.

The V end was cut by 0 bases, the J end by 2 bases, with 6 bases between. Germline V CDR1 and CDR2: SGHNT, YYREEE (reference sequence). This CDR3 comprises 13 residues. The chain uses TRBV5-4 and TRBJ2-7; no clear D gene. This clonotype was sampled from a man between 18 and 35 years old who received the YFV17D yellow fever vaccine. The material was PBMCs, obtained approximately 40 days after the first yellow fever vaccination. CDR3 bases: TGTGCCAGCAGCTTGGACTTCGCCTACGAGCAGTACTTC. Protein: CASSLDFAYEQYF.